The TCR beta chain described here comes from a study of cytomegalovirus exposure and HLA in healthy donors. Primers included in the PCR were 60 Vbeta and 13 Jbeta primers. TCRdb keeps only in-frame clones here, not all; method: immunoSEQ multiplex PCR. The data contain tens of thousands of clones, 35% to 55% of them seen just once; the ten biggest clones take up about 2%. The CDR3 totals 16 residues. Per the germline V gene, CDR1 is KGHSH and CDR2 is LQKENI. Deletions cut 3 bases from V and 2 bases from J, with 13 bases between. This chain joins TRBV18 and TRBJ2-2; D possibly corresponds to TRBD2 (6 bases). The sample taken for sequencing was PBMCs. The clonotype was recovered from a woman between 50 and 59 years old in good health and CMV-seronegative. The CDR3 DNA sequence: TGTGCCAGCTCACCGTATATAGCGGCAAACACCGGGGAGCTGTTTTTT. It specifies CASSPYIAANTGELFF. The variable domain in full, completed from reference TRBV18 and TRBJ2-2, reads NAGVMQNPRHLVRRRGQEARLRCSPMKGHSHVYWYRQLPEEGLKFMVYLQKENIIDESGMPKERFSAEFPKEGPSILRIQQVVRGDSAAYFCASSPYIAANTGELFFGEGSRLTVL.